The rows below give T cell receptor beta chains drawn from one sample of a study of blood T cell repertoires in COVID-19. Sequencing used immunoSEQ multiplex PCR; TCRdb keeps in-frame clones, though not all of them. The sample consists of under 250,000 clones, about 80% of them appearing once. The sequenced material came from peripheral blood. The receptors here all came from a woman aged 55-69 years with acute or convalescent COVID-19. CDR3s include the opening cysteine and the closing phenylalanine or tryptophan. Fields, in order: clone size, J gene, D gene, V gene, CDR3 protein, CDR3 DNA. The D gene is left open where the match is weak. Clone size is given for some rows only: seen once, a few or many times, or a class if the clone is expanded.

>NA|TRBJ1-1|NA|TRBV21-1
CASTSLWGGTEAFF
TGTGCCAGCACCAGCCTTTGGGGAGGAACTGAAGCTTTCTTT
>NA|TRBJ1-4|NA|TRBV28
CASSFGGVNEKLFF
TGTGCCAGCAGTTTCGGAGGGGTTAATGAAAAACTGTTTTTT
>once|TRBJ1-2|NA|TRBV28
CASTNRGEGNYGYTF
TGTGCCAGCACCAATAGGGGGGAGGGGAACTATGGCTACACCTTC
>NA|TRBJ2-1|TRBD2|TRBV6-1
CASSEGTSGGREQFF
TGTGCCAGCAGTGAAGGGACTAGCGGGGGCAGGGAGCAGTTCTTC
>NA|TRBJ1-1|NA|TRBV3-1/TRBV3-2
CASSQGGGYTEAFF
TGTGCCAGCAGCCAAGGTGGAGGTTACACTGAAGCTTTCTTT
>NA|TRBJ1-5|NA|TRBV27
CASSKQGFVQPQHF
TGTGCCAGCAGTAAACAGGGTTTCGTTCAGCCCCAGCATTTT
>NA|TRBJ2-1|NA|TRBV10-3
CAISTGGMSSYNEQFF
TGTGCCATCTCGACCGGGGGAATGAGCTCCTACAATGAGCAGTTCTTC
>NA|TRBJ2-1|NA|TRBV30
CAWKDTYNEQFF
TGTGCCTGGAAAGACACGTACAATGAGCAGTTCTTC
>NA|TRBJ2-4|NA|TRBV4-1
CASSKGPAKNIQYF
TGCGCCAGCAGCAAAGGGCCGGCCAAAAACATTCAGTACTTC
>NA|TRBJ1-4|NA|TRBV30
CAWSRGRFGGRENEKLFF
TGTGCCTGGAGTCGCGGTCGGTTCGGTGGCAGGGAAAATGAAAAACTGTTTTTT
>NA|TRBJ2-7|NA|TRBV18
CASSRSGAGGYEQYF
TGTGCCAGCTCACGCTCGGGGGCAGGGGGCTACGAGCAGTACTTC
>few|TRBJ1-1|NA|TRBV3-1/TRBV3-2
CASSQAVGGQAFF
TGTGCCAGCAGCCAAGCTGTAGGAGGGCAAGCTTTCTTT
>NA|TRBJ2-1|NA|TRBV9
CASSAQTQGSYNEQFF
TGTGCCAGCAGCGCCCAGACACAGGGCTCCTACAATGAGCAGTTCTTC